These 26 T cell receptor beta chains came from one sample sequenced in a study of T cells in Graves' hyperthyroidism and ophthalmopathy. It was RNA transcripts that yielded the amplified TCR beta CDR3 regions. A first-round RT-PCR of the TCR CDR3 used the HTBI primer set. TCRdb recomputed calls from the multiplex PCR reads with MiXCR, one row per CDR3 protein. The sample yields fewer than 800,000 distinct CDR3 sequences, about 15% seen once. The specimen sequenced was blood. These receptor sequences come from a man between 18 and 35 years old with Graves' hyperthyroidism.

The CDR3 region is CATQDRGRRTEAFF. The DNA of the CDR3 is TGTGCGACCCAGGACAGGGGGCGCAGGACTGAAGCTTTCTTT. This chain joins TRBV19 and TRBJ1-1; 11 bases agree with TRBD1. The CDR3 extends over 14 amino acids. Germline lookup yields CDR1 LNHDA and CDR2 SQIVND (reference sequence).

The V gene is TRBV29-1, the J gene TRBJ2-2, with D tentatively TRBD1 or TRBD2 (5 bases each). The length of the CDR3 is 13 residues. Germline CDR1 and CDR2: SQVTM and ANQGSEA. Trimming shortened V by 7 bases and J by 0 bases, and 9 bases separated the two germline ends. CDR3 sequence (DNA): TGCAGCGCCCCGGGACCGAACACCGGGGAGCTGTTTTTT. It translates to CSAPGPNTGELFF.

CDR3 protein: CSVRPTAKYGYTF. The CDR3 bases are TGCAGCGTTCGGCCGACAGCGAAGTATGGCTACACCTTC. The chain combines TRBV29-1 with TRBJ1-2; D perhaps matches TRBD1 (5 bases). CDR3 length: 13 residues. V shed 5 bases and J shed 5 bases, with 15 bases lying between them. CDR1 is SQVTM and CDR2 is ANQGSEA in the germline V gene.

The chain couples TRBV11-2 to TRBJ2-3, with 8 positions matching TRBD2. V gave up 3 bases and J gave up 4 bases; unmatched junction bases: 12. The CDR3 loop spans 17 amino acids. Germline-derived CDR1 and CDR2 are SGHAT and FQNNGV. The CDR3 loop is CASSLRGTRVRSDTQYF. CDR3 in DNA: TGTGCCAGCAGCTTGCGGGGGACTAGGGTTCGATCAGATACGCAGTATTTT.

Ten or more counts support this clonotype. The gene calls are TRBV10-3 and TRBJ2-7, with 11 positions matching TRBD2. Per the germline V gene, CDR1 is ENHRY and CDR2 is SYGVKD. The ends lost 4 bases at V and 3 bases at J; junction bases unmatched: 2. This CDR3 region has 14 residues. CDR3 amino acids: CAISALAGDYEQYF. CDR3 DNA sequence: TGTGCCATCAGTGCACTAGCGGGAGACTACGAGCAGTACTTC.

This clonotype has a count of ten or more. The V call is TRBV11-1, the J call TRBJ1-2, with 7 bases fitting TRBD1. The germline V gene encodes CDR1 SGHAT and CDR2 FQDESV (reference sequence). The junction had 12 bases not matched to a gene; V was cut back by 5 bases and J by 0 bases. CDR3 length: 17 residues. The CDR3 sequence: CASSPRDREVANYGYTF. CDR3 DNA sequence: TGTGCCAGCAGCCCACGGGACAGAGAGGTGGCTAACTATGGCTACACCTTC.

This clonotype has more than one count but fewer than ten. The germline gene is not matched at one end of the junction; a read error may be the cause. The chain uses TRBV28 and TRBJ2-2; tentative D call: TRBD1 (5 bases). Germline CDR1 MDHEN, CDR2 SYDVKM. The CDR3 runs to 14 residues. CDR3 residues: CASHDRQNTRELFF. DNA of the CDR3: TGTGCCAGCCATGACCGACAGAACACCAGGGAGCTGTTTTTT.

This clonotype was counted a few times. The chain carries TRBV12-3 or TRBV12-4 and TRBJ2-7, with 8 bases matching TRBD2. Losses at the gene ends were 3 bases for V and 2 bases for J; bases not matched to a gene: 6. The CDR3 consists of 15 residues. This CDR3 is CASSFGGGLAYEQYF. CDR3 sequence (DNA): TGTGCCAGCAGTTTTGGTGGGGGACTAGCCTACGAGCAGTACTTC.

This clonotype has just a few counts. This sequence joins TRBV29-1 and TRBJ2-5; the D is unclear. The CDR3 runs 12 residues. The germline V gene encodes CDR1 SQVTM and CDR2 ANQGSEA. V shed 2 bases and J shed 5 bases, with 9 bases lying between them. This chain's CDR3 is CSVEFQGETQYF. CDR3 bases: TGCAGCGTTGAATTCCAAGGGGAGACCCAGTACTTC.

The chain carries TRBV6-1 and TRBJ2-7; 9 nucleotides align to TRBD2. Germline lookup yields CDR1 MNHNS and CDR2 SASEGT. CDR3 length: 14 amino acids. J lost 6 bases, V lost 4 bases, and 7 bases had no gene match. The CDR3 is CASSAGTSKGEQYF. DNA of the CDR3: TGTGCCAGCAGTGCCGGGACTAGCAAGGGCGAGCAGTACTTC.

This chain joins TRBV6-2 or TRBV6-3 and TRBJ1-1, with 7 bases fitting TRBD1. CDR3 length: 17 residues. V lost 5 bases and J lost 6; bases outside the gene matches: 18. Germline V CDR1 and CDR2: MNHEY, SVGEGT. DNA of the CDR3: TGTGCCAGCAGTCCAAGGAACGACAGGGCCTATGACGCTGAAGCTTTCTTT. Protein product: CASSPRNDRAYDAEAFF.

The rearrangement joins TRBV4-2 to TRBJ1-1, with unresolved D. Trimming stripped 6 bases from V and 4 bases from J, with 15 bases between. CDR3 length: 14 residues. Germline lookup yields CDR1 LGHNA and CDR2 YNFKEQ. The CDR3 nucleotides read TGTGCCAGCAGGTGGGAGGGCAAAGCCACTGAAGCTTTCTTT. This encodes CASRWEGKATEAFF.

This clonotype showed up just a few times. The chain uses TRBV9 and TRBJ2-4; 12 positions match TRBD1. Germline loops: CDR1 SGDLS, CDR2 YYNGEE. The V segment lost 4 bases and the J segment 7 bases; nucleotides outside the gene matches: 6. This CDR3 is built from 15 residues. The CDR3 sequence: CASSPGQGAGNIQYF. The CDR3 DNA sequence: TGTGCCAGCAGCCCGGGACAGGGGGCCGGTAACATTCAGTACTTC.

This chain connects TRBV29-1 to TRBJ1-4; TRBD1 aligns across 10 bases. This CDR3 comprises 15 residues. Germline trimming cut 4 bases from V and 6 bases from J; bases unmatched to any gene: 8. In germline, CDR1 is SQVTM, CDR2 ANQGSEA. DNA of the CDR3: TGCAGCGTTGCACGCACAGGGACAGGGGATGAAAAACTGTTTTTT. Translation gives CSVARTGTGDEKLFF.

This clonotype was seen many times. The CDR3 DNA reads TGTGCCAGCAGTTTATCTCACAGCTCCTACGAGCAGTACTTC. It codes for CASSLSHSSYEQYF. J is TRBJ2-7 and V is TRBV27; D remains unclear. The germline V gene has CDR1 MNHEY and CDR2 SMNVEV (reference sequence). The CDR3 spans 14 residues. Trimming took 0 bases from V and 0 from J, leaving 6 bases between them.

This clonotype was picked up many times. The V gene is TRBV20-1, the J gene TRBJ2-1; a weak D match, TRBD1 (6 bases). V lost 5 bases to trimming and J lost 10 bases, with 18 bases between them. CDR1 and CDR2 (germline): DFQATT, SNEGSKA (reference sequence). The CDR3 contains 13 residues. The CDR3 coding sequence is TGCAGTGCTTCATCAGGGACAAAGTACGAGCAGTTCTTC. It codes for CSASSGTKYEQFF.

This clonotype was observed a handful of times. The chain employs TRBV2 and TRBJ2-4, with a possible D match to TRBD2 (7 bases). The CDR3 is 16 amino acids. V was clipped by 3 bases and J by 8 bases, with 20 bases between them. Germline V CDR1 and CDR2: SNHLY, FYNNEI. Here the CDR3 DNA reads TGTGCCAGCAGTGAGGGCGGGGGCCCCCCCCAGGACATTCAGTACTTC. Its protein product is CASSEGGGPPQDIQYF.

This clonotype was observed many times. The J gene is TRBJ2-4, the V gene TRBV28; TRBD2 agrees at 7 bases. V lost 3 bases and J lost 0; bases outside the gene matches: 11. CDR3 length: 18 residues. Germline CDR1 reads MDHEN; CDR2 reads SYDVKM. The CDR3 sequence is CASSFGGGKEVAKNIQYF. The DNA for the CDR3 is TGTGCCAGCAGTTTCGGGGGAGGGAAGGAGGTAGCCAAAAACATTCAGTACTTC.

The J gene is TRBJ2-7, the V gene TRBV5-1; 10 nucleotides agree with TRBD1. CDR3 length: 15 residues. Losses at the gene ends were 1 base for V and 5 bases for J; bases not matched to a gene: 6. Germline V gene lookup returns CDR1 SGHRS and CDR2 YFSETQ. CDR3 bases: TGCGCCAGCAGCTTGAGGGACAGGGGAGTCCACGAGCAGTACTTC. Protein sequence: CASSLRDRGVHEQYF.

This clonotype came up a few times. The chain has TRBV28 and TRBJ1-1, with D possibly being TRBD1 (6 bases). The germline V and J ends were trimmed by 2 bases and 6 bases, with 7 bases remaining between them. This CDR3 comprises 12 residues. Per the germline V gene, CDR1 is MDHEN and CDR2 is SYDVKM. CDR3 residues: CASSLGQSEAFF. CDR3 DNA: TGTGCCAGCAGTTTAGGACAGTCTGAAGCTTTCTTT. The full variable domain, its missing parts supplied by reference TRBV28 and TRBJ1-1, is DVKVTQSSRYLVKRTGEKVFLECVQDMDHENMFWYRQDPGLGLRLIYFSYDVKMKEKGDIPEGYSVSREKKERFSLILESASTNQTSMYLCASSLGQSEAFFGQGTRLTVV.

This clonotype was seen at least ten times. The chain couples TRBV20-1 to TRBJ2-1, with 7 bases identical to TRBD1. Germline V gene data show CDR1 as DFQATT and CDR2 as SNEGSKA (reference sequence). J gave up 2 bases and V 7 bases, and 5 bases lay outside the gene matches. The CDR3 loop spans 13 amino acids. The CDR3 DNA reads as TGCAGTGGAGACAGGGAGCCCTACAATGAGCAGTTCTTC. Translated, it gives CSGDREPYNEQFF.

This clonotype has just a few counts. The chain carries TRBV5-1 and TRBJ1-2, with 7 bases aligning to TRBD1. V was pared by 4 bases and J by 2 bases, with 8 bases of the junction left unmatched. The CDR3 length is 15 residues. Germline loops: CDR1 SGHRS, CDR2 YFSETQ. The CDR3 DNA sequence: TGCGCCAGCAGCCCGCCCGGGACAGCGAACTATGGCTACACCTTC. Translating gives CASSPPGTANYGYTF.

Many counts were recorded for this clonotype. V and J are TRBV30 and TRBJ1-4; weak D call: TRBD1 (6 bases). CDR1 and CDR2 (germline): GTSNPN, SVGIG (reference sequence). Deletions cut 2 bases from V and 5 bases from J, with 12 bases between. This CDR3 comprises 14 residues. CDR3 sequence reads: CAWSHGGTNEKLFF. The CDR3 DNA sequence: TGTGCCTGGAGTCATGGGGGGACAAATGAAAAACTGTTTTTT.

This clonotype occurred a few times. This chain connects TRBV3-1 to TRBJ2-3, with D tentatively TRBD1 (5 bases). The CDR3 runs 16 residues. Trimming cost V 2 bases and J 2 bases, with 14 bases left between them. Per germline, CDR1 LGHDT and CDR2 YNNKEL (reference sequence). CDR3 amino acids: CASSQNHRIPTDTQYF. The CDR3 nucleotides read TGTGCCAGCAGCCAAAATCACAGGATCCCCACAGATACGCAGTATTTT.

This clonotype occurred a few times. The chain combines TRBV6-1 with TRBJ1-2, with D hard to call. Trimming removed 2 bases from V and 2 bases from J, with 15 bases in between. CDR3 length: 16 residues. From germline, CDR1 is MNHNS and CDR2 SASEGT. CDR3 residues: CASSENYNWENYGYTF. The CDR3 bases are TGTGCCAGCAGTGAAAATTATAATTGGGAGAACTATGGCTACACCTTC.

The CDR3 loop is CASRRTGENIQYF. The CDR3 nucleotides read TGTGCCAGCAGGCGGACAGGGGAAAACATTCAGTACTTC. This chain joins TRBV28 and TRBJ2-4; 9 nucleotides align to TRBD1. Germline values: CDR1 MDHEN, CDR2 SYDVKM. Trimming cost V 6 bases and J 5 bases; bases outside gene matches: 2. The CDR3 totals 13 residues.